The entry below describes one T cell receptor beta chain. Its antigen is unidentified. The sample comes from a study of OX40 agonist ivuxolimab in advanced cancers. On the study more broadly: Administration of intravenous ivuxolimab to patients occurred every 2 weeks at 0.01 to 10 mg/kg. Aged about 20 to 85 with a mean of about 60 years, they were 82.7% male. Patients with prior anti-PD-1, anti-PD-L1 or anti-CTLA-4 therapy were eligible; roughly 40% had some.

Produced via immunoSEQ multiplex PCR; TCRdb's table is partial and in-frame only. The table shows roughly 75,000 clones, with roughly nine tenths occurring only once. Trimming left V 9 bases short and J 0 bases short, with 16 bases between. The CDR3 length is 15 residues. Looked up from germline, CDR1 is MDHEN and CDR2 is SYDVKM. Study-level results: More expanded clones were found, on average, in CD8+ than in CD4+ T cells.

The receptor's source is an adult with an advanced solid tumor such as melanoma, head and neck, liver or kidney cancer. Sample: CD4+ or CD8+ T cells sorted from blood, taken in a trial of the OX40 agonist ivuxolimab. The chain employs TRBV28 and TRBJ2-3; D is uncertain. The CDR3 nucleotides are TGTGCCAGTCTTTATTCCGGGTCTAGCACAGATACGCAGTATTTT. Its translation: CASLYSGSSTDTQYF.